A single sample gave rise to the 18 T cell receptor beta chains below, sequenced in a study of blood T cell repertoires in COVID-19. Assay used: immunoSEQ multiplex PCR; TCRdb lists only in-frame clones, some missing. The data contain about 200,000 clones, 90% to 95% of them seen just once; the ten biggest clones take up about 0.76%. Material for sequencing was peripheral blood. The receptors were gathered from a man younger than 45 with COVID-19, enrolled during active disease.

Only one count was recorded for this clone. The rearrangement uses TRBV9 and TRBJ1-3, with D unresolved. This CDR3 is 13 amino acids long. Trimming stripped 3 bases from V and 8 bases from J, with 12 bases between. Germline CDR1 is SGDLS and CDR2 is YYNGEE. CDR3 residues: CASSGPVADTIYF. In DNA form, the CDR3 reads TGTGCCAGCAGCGGACCCGTCGCGGACACCATATATTTT. Full variable domain (outside the CDR3, taken from reference TRBV9 and TRBJ1-3): DSGVTQTPKHLITATGQRVTLRCSPRSGDLSVYWYQQSLDQGLQFLIQYYNGEERAKGNILERFSAQQFPDLHSELNLSSLELGDSALYFCASSGPVADTIYFGEGSWLTVV.

V and J are TRBV5-4 and TRBJ1-3, with 11 bases lining up with TRBD1. J was trimmed by 2 bases and V by 2 bases; bases with no gene match: 9. Germline loops: CDR1 SGHNT, CDR2 YYREEE (reference sequence). The CDR3 is made up of 18 amino acids. The CDR3 sequence is CASSFGQGAYSAGNTIYF. CDR3 DNA sequence: TGTGCCAGCAGCTTCGGACAGGGGGCCTACTCTGCTGGAAACACCATATATTTT.

The chain carries TRBV9 and TRBJ1-2; a weak D match, TRBD1 (5 bases). Per the germline V gene, CDR1 is SGDLS and CDR2 is YYNGEE. Trimming took off 0 bases at V and 6 bases at J, with 15 bases between the two ends. The CDR3 is 15 residues long. DNA for the CDR3: TGTGCCAGCAGCGTAGAGACAGCGCTAGCGGATGGCTACACCTTC. Residues: CASSVETALADGYTF.

This sequence joins TRBV3-1 (or the pseudogene TRBV3-2) and TRBJ1-1, with D tentatively TRBD1 (5 bases). V was cut by 6 bases and J by 5 bases, with 13 bases left in between. The CDR3 covers 13 residues. Germline CDR1 is LGHDT and CDR2 is YNNKEL (reference sequence). The CDR3 DNA reads TGTGCCAGCAGGAATATGGGGGGGACTGAAGCTTTCTTT. Protein: CASRNMGGTEAFF.

V is TRBV3-1 (or the pseudogene TRBV3-2) and J is TRBJ2-3, with D possibly matching TRBD1 (6 bases). The CDR3 totals 15 residues. Germline assignment: CDR1 LGHDT and CDR2 YNNKEL (reference sequence). V lost 1 base, J lost 3 bases, and 11 bases lay in between. The CDR3 sequence: CASSQGSQGTDTQYF. DNA for the CDR3: TGTGCCAGCAGCCAAGGATCCCAGGGGACAGATACGCAGTATTTT.

This chain uses TRBV29-1 with TRBJ2-7, with D perhaps TRBD1 (6 bases). The CDR3 length is 13 residues. Trimming shortened V by 7 bases and J by 0 bases, and 13 bases separated the two germline ends. CDR1 is SQVTM, CDR2 ANQGSEA, per germline. The CDR3 here is CSAARTASYEQYF. CDR3 coding DNA: TGCAGCGCCGCGAGGACAGCCTCCTACGAGCAGTACTTC.

V and J are TRBV5-1 and TRBJ2-2, with 10 bases that match TRBD2. Germline V gene lookup returns CDR1 SGHRS and CDR2 YFSETQ. The CDR3 covers 16 residues. After removal of 1 base from V and 4 bases from J, the junction contained 4 bases not matched to a gene. The CDR3 loop is CASSLRLAGPTGELFF. In DNA form, the CDR3 reads TGCGCCAGCAGCTTGCGACTAGCGGGTCCCACCGGGGAGCTGTTTTTT.

The chain links TRBV3-1 (or the pseudogene TRBV3-2) to TRBJ2-5; TRBD2 agrees at 8 bases. The germline V gene encodes CDR1 LGHDT and CDR2 YNNKEL (reference sequence). V was pared by 1 base and J by 4 bases, with 8 bases of the junction left unmatched. CDR3 length equals 16 residues. The CDR3 DNA is TGTGCCAGCAGCCAAGTGGCGGGGCTAGCGGGAGAGACCCAGTACTTC. It encodes CASSQVAGLAGETQYF.

This chain joins TRBV7-2 and TRBJ2-1, with TRBD2 matching 11 bases. The CDR3 extends over 15 amino acids. Germline V gene data show CDR1 as SGHTA and CDR2 as FQGNSA. V shed 2 bases and J 5 bases; nucleotides not matched to a gene: 2. The CDR3 region is CASSLISGGDNEQFF. CDR3 sequence (DNA): TGTGCCAGCAGCTTAATTAGCGGGGGGGACAATGAGCAGTTCTTC.

The chain combines TRBV11-2 with TRBJ2-7; D is ambiguous. Germline V lookup: CDR1 SGHAT, CDR2 FQNNGV. Trimming took off 4 bases at V and 0 bases at J, with 16 bases between the two ends. The length of the CDR3 is 16 residues. In DNA form, the CDR3 reads TGTGCCAGCAGCTCCCCCGAGACACTCAGCTCCTACGAGCAGTACTTC. Protein sequence: CASSSPETLSSYEQYF. Variable domain in full (rest from reference TRBV11-2 and TRBJ2-7): EAGVAQSPRYKIIEKRQSVAFWCNPISGHATLYWYQQILGQGPKLLIQFQNNGVVDDSQLPKDRFSAERLKGVDSTLKIQPAKLEDSAVYLCASSSPETLSSYEQYFGPGTRLTVT.

The V call is TRBV4-1, the J call TRBJ1-2; no firm D call. Deletions cut 0 bases from V and 2 bases from J, with 7 bases between. The CDR3 spans 14 residues. CDR1 and CDR2 (germline): MGHRA, YSYEKL. The CDR3 reads CASSQDGLNYGYTF. CDR3 DNA: TGCGCCAGCAGCCAAGACGGACTGAACTATGGCTACACCTTC.

This rearrangement joins TRBV6-5 to TRBJ1-2; D remains ambiguous. CDR1 and CDR2 from the germline V gene are MNHEY and SVGAGI. Trimming took 6 bases from V and 3 from J, leaving 14 bases between them. The CDR3 runs to 14 residues. The CDR3 DNA follows: TGTGCCAGCAGCCGCGAGAGGCTCGACTATGGCTACACCTTC. It is translated as CASSRERLDYGYTF.

The rearrangement joins TRBV27 to TRBJ1-2; 7 bases line up with TRBD1. The ends lost 4 bases at V and 11 bases at J; junction bases unmatched: 13. Looked up from germline, CDR1 is MNHEY and CDR2 is SMNVEV (reference sequence). CDR3 length: 14 residues. The CDR3 reads CASSSGSGIQGYTF. The CDR3 DNA follows: TGTGCCAGCAGTTCGGGCAGCGGAATACAGGGGTACACCTTC.

The chain uses TRBV3-1 (or the pseudogene TRBV3-2) and TRBJ1-1, with 9 nucleotides matching TRBD1. Losses at the gene ends were 0 bases for V and 5 bases for J; bases not matched to a gene: 7. The length of the CDR3 is 16 residues. Germline assignment: CDR1 LGHDT and CDR2 YNNKEL (reference sequence). This CDR3 is CASSQETGTGLTEAFF. In nucleotides, the CDR3 is TGTGCCAGCAGCCAAGAGACGGGGACAGGGCTAACTGAAGCTTTCTTT.

This chain connects TRBV11-2 to TRBJ2-7; D is uncertain. The CDR3 runs to 13 residues. V dropped 2 bases and J dropped 1 base, with 6 bases sitting between them. The germline V gene encodes CDR1 SGHAT and CDR2 FQNNGV. In nucleotides, the CDR3 is TGTGCCAGCAGCTTACTTGAGTCCTACGAGCAGTACTTC. This sequence encodes CASSLLESYEQYF.

This clone was seen only once. The chain joins TRBV3-1 (or the pseudogene TRBV3-2) to TRBJ2-3; 10 nucleotides agree with TRBD2. This CDR3 spans 17 amino acids. The germline V gene encodes CDR1 LGHDT and CDR2 YNNKEL (reference sequence). V shed 1 base and J 3 bases; nucleotides not matched to a gene: 7. CDR3 DNA sequence: TGTGCCAGCAGCCAAGGGCGGGGTAGCGGGGGGACAGATACGCAGTATTTT. It yields the protein CASSQGRGSGGTDTQYF.

The chain has TRBV9 and TRBJ1-1; the match to TRBD1 covers 11 bases. The junction had 11 bases not matched to a gene; V was cut back by 4 bases and J by 6 bases. Germline loops: CDR1 SGDLS, CDR2 YYNGEE. The CDR3 extends over 16 amino acids. CDR3 region: CASSSPRDRGESEAFF. Here the CDR3 DNA reads TGTGCCAGCAGCTCCCCCCGGGACAGGGGGGAATCTGAAGCTTTCTTT.

The chain links TRBV6-5 to TRBJ2-3, with D unresolved. This CDR3 contains 14 residues. Trimming left V 4 bases short and J 0 bases short, with 8 bases between. Germline loops: CDR1 MNHEY, CDR2 SVGAGI. The CDR3 nucleotides are TGTGCCAGCAGTTTAACTTCTAGCACAGATACGCAGTATTTT. As protein: CASSLTSSTDTQYF.